This T cell receptor beta chain was documented in a study of blood T cell repertoires in COVID-19. As for the study in general: PBMCs, B-cell-depleted T cells, or T cells were the source of the cDNA or gDNA that made up the material.

Generated by immunoSEQ multiplex PCR, the TCRdb table keeps only in-frame clones and is missing some. This table holds about 380,000 clones, around 89% found once. The CDR3 spans 14 residues. The V end was cut by 5 bases, the J end by 1 base, with 8 bases between. Per the germline V gene, CDR1 is SGHTA and CDR2 is FQGTGA. The gene calls are TRBV7-3 and TRBJ2-2; tentative D call: TRBD2 (6 bases). Sequencing was done on a sample of PBMCs or T cells enriched from blood (not recorded which). The clonotype comes from a woman under 30 who had recovered from COVID-19. The CDR3 sequence is CASSRRGNTGELFF. The CDR3 DNA follows: TGTGCCAGCAGCCGGCGGGGGAACACCGGGGAGCTGTTTTTT. The whole variable domain, filled in from reference TRBV7-3 and TRBJ2-2, reads GAGVSQTPSNKVTEKGKYVELRCDPISGHTALYWYRQSLGQGPEFLIYFQGTGAADDSGLPNDRFFAVRPEGSVSTLKIQRTERGDSAVYLCASSRRGNTGELFFGEGSRLTVL.